This T cell receptor beta chain is from a study of blood T cell repertoires in COVID-19. Study in general: Researchers got acute and convalescent COVID-19 samples from the United States, Italy and Spain.

In Cohort 3, a recovered donor had either two negative PCRs, clearance, or symptom resolution. Germline CDR1 and CDR2: LGHNA and YSLEER. Trimming took 0 bases from V and 2 from J, leaving 11 bases between them. The CDR3 is 16 residues long. Source study methods: Amplification with reference gene primers provided the estimates of nucleated cell counts. The method was immunoSEQ multiplex PCR; TCRdb's version includes in-frame clones alone and lacks a portion of them. V, J and clone size were drawn from that table, and D and trimming were deduced from the DNA. The data show a few hundred thousand clones, with more than 70% seen just once and 1.3% held by the top ten.

Sequenced: PBMCs or T cells enriched from blood (not recorded which). The rearrangement joins TRBV4-3 to TRBJ2-1; D may be TRBD1 (6 bases). This TCR came from a man aged 25-45 years who had recovered from COVID-19. The CDR3 DNA is TGCGCCAGCAGCCAAGAGATAGGGGGAGCCTACAATGAGCAGTTCTTC. This translates into CASSQEIGGAYNEQFF.